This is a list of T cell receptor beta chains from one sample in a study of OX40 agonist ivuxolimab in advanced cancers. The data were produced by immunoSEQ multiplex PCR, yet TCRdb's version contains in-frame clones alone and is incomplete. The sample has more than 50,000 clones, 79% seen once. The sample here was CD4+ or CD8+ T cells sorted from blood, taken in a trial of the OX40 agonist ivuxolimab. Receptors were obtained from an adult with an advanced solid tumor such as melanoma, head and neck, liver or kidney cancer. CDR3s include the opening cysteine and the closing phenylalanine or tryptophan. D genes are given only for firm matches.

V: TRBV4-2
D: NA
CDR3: CASSQVTGESYNEQFF

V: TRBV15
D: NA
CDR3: CATSRDRSAASSYNEQFF

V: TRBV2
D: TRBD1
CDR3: CASSPGQGEPGELFF

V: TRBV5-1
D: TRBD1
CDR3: CASSQGQGVYGYTF

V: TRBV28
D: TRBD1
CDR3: CASNAGQGEAKNIQYF

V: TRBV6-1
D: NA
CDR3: CATKGGSNQPQHF

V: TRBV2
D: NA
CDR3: CASYTWTSYGYTF

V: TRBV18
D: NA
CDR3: CASSPPAAGSEQYF

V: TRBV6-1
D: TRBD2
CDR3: CGISSGGLEETQYF

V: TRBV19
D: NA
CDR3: CASSIEGRGAQPQHF